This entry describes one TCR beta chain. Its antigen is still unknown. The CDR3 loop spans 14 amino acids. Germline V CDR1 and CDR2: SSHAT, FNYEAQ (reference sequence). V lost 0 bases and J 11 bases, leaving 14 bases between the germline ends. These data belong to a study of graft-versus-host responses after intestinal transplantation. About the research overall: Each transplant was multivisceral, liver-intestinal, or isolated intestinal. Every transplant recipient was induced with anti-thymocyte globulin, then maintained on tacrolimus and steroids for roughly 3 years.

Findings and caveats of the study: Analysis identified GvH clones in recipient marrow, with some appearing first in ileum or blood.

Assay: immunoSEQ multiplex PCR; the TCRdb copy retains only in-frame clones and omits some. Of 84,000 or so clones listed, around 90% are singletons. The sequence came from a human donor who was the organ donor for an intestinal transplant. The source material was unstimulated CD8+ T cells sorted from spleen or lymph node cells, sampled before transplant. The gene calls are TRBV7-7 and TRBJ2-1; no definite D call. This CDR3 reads CASSLASWTPQQFF. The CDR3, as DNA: TGTGCCAGCAGCTTAGCCTCTTGGACGCCCCAGCAGTTCTTC.